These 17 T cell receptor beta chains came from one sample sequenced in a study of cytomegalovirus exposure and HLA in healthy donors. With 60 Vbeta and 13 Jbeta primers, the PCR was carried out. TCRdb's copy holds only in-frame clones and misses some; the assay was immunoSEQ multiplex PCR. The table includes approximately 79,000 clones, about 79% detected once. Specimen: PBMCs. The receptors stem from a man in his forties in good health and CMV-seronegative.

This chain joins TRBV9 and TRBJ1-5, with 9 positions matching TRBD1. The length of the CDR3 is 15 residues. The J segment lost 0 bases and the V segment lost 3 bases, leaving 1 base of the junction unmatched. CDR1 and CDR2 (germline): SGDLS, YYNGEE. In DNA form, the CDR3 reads TGTGCCAGCAGCGGACAGGGGGATAGCAATCAGCCCCAGCATTTT. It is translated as CASSGQGDSNQPQHF.

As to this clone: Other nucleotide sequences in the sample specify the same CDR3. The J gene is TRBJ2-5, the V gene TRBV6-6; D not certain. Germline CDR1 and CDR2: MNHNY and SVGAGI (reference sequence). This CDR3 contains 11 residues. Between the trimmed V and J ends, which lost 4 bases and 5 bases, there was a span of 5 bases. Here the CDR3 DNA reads TGTGCCAGCAGTTTTGGCGAGACCCAGTACTTC. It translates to CASSFGETQYF.

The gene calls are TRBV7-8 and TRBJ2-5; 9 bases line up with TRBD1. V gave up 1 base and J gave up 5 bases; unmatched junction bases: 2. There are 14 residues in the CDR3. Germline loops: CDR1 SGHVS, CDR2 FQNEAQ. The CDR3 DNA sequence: TGTGCCAGCAGCTTAGGTGACAGGGGGGAGACCCAGTACTTC. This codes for CASSLGDRGETQYF.

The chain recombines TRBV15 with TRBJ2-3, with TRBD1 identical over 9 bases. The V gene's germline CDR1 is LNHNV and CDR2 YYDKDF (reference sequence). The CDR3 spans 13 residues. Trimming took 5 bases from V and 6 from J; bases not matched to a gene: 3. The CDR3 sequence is CATSGDRVDTQYF. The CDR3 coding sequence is TGTGCCACCAGCGGGGACAGGGTCGATACGCAGTATTTT.

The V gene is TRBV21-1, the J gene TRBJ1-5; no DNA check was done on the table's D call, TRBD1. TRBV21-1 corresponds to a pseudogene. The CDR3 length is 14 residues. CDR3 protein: CASSSRTGNQPQHF. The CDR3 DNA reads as TGTGCCAGCAGCTCCCGGACAGGAAATCAGCCCCAGCATTTT.

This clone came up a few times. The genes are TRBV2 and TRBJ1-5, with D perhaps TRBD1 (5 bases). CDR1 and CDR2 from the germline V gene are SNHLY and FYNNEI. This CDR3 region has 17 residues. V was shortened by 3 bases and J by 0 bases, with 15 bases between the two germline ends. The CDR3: CASSDSRTSYSNQPQHF. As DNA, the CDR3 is TGTGCCAGCAGTGATAGTAGGACATCATATAGCAATCAGCCCCAGCATTTT.

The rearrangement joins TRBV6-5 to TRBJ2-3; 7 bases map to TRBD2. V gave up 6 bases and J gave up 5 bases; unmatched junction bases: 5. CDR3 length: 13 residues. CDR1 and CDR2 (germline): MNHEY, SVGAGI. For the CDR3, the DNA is TGTGCCAGCAGCCAAGGGAGGGGAGATACGCAGTATTTT. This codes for CASSQGRGDTQYF.

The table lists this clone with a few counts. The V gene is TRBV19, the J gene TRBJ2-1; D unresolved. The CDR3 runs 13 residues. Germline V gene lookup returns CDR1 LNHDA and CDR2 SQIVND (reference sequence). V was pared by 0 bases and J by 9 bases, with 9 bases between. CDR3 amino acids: CASSIDRRGEQFF. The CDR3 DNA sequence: TGTGCCAGTAGTATAGATAGGAGAGGTGAGCAGTTCTTC.

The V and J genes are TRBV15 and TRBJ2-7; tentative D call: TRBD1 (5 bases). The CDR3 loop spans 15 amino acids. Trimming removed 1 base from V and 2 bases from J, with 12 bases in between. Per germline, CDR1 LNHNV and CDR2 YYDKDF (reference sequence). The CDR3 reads CATSRVGAAPYEQYF. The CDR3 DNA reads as TGTGCCACCAGCAGAGTTGGGGCGGCTCCCTACGAGCAGTACTTC.

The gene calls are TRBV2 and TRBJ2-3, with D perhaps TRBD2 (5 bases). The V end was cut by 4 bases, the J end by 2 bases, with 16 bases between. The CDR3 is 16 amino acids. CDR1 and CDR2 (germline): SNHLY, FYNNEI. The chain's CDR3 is CASSGNLGMYTDTQYF. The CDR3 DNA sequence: TGTGCCAGCAGTGGGAATCTCGGGATGTACACAGATACGCAGTATTTT.

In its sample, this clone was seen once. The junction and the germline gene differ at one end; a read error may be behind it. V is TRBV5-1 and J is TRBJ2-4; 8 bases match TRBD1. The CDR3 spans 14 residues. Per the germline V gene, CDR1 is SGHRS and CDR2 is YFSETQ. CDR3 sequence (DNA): TGCGCCAGCAGCGGCGGACAGGGAGAAAACAGTCAGTACTTC. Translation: CASSGGQGENSQYF.

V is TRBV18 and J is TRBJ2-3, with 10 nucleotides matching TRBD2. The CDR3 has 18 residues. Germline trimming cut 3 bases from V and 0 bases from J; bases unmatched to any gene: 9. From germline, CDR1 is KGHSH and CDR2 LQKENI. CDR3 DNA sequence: TGTGCCAGCTCACCGAGGTCCCTACTAGCGGGGAGCACAGATACGCAGTATTTT. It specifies CASSPRSLLAGSTDTQYF. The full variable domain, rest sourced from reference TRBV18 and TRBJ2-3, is NAGVMQNPRHLVRRRGQEARLRCSPMKGHSHVYWYRQLPEEGLKFMVYLQKENIIDESGMPKERFSAEFPKEGPSILRIQQVVRGDSAAYFCASSPRSLLAGSTDTQYFGPGTRLTVL.

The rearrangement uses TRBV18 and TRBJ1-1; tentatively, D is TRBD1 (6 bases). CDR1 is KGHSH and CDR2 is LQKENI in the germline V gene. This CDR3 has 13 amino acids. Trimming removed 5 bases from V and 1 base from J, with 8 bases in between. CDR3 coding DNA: TGTGCCAGCTCATCGGGACAGAACACTGAAGCTTTCTTT. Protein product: CASSSGQNTEAFF.

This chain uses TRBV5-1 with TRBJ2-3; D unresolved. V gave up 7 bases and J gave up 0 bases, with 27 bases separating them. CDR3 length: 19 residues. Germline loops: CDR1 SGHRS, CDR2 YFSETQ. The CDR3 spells CASGLSPLGQVSSTDTQYF. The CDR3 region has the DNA TGCGCCAGCGGGCTCTCACCCTTAGGTCAGGTTTCTAGCACAGATACGCAGTATTTT.

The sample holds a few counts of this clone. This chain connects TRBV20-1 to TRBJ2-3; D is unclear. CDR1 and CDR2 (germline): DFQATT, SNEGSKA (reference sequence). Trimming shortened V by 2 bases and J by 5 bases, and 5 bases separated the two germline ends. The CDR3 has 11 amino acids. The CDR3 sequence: CSARILDTQYF. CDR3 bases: TGCAGTGCTAGAATCTTAGATACGCAGTATTTT.

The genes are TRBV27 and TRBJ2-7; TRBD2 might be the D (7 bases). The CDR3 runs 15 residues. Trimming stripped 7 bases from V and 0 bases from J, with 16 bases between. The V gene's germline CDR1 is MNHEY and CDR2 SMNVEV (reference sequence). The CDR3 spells CASKGGERLSYEQYF. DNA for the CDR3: TGTGCCAGCAAGGGGGGGGAGCGCCTCTCCTACGAGCAGTACTTC.

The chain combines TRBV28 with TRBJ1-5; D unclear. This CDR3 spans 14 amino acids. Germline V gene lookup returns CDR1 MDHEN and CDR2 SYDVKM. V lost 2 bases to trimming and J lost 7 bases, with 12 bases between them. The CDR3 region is CASSLPQARQPQHF. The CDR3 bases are TGTGCCAGCAGTTTACCGCAGGCCAGGCAGCCCCAGCATTTT.